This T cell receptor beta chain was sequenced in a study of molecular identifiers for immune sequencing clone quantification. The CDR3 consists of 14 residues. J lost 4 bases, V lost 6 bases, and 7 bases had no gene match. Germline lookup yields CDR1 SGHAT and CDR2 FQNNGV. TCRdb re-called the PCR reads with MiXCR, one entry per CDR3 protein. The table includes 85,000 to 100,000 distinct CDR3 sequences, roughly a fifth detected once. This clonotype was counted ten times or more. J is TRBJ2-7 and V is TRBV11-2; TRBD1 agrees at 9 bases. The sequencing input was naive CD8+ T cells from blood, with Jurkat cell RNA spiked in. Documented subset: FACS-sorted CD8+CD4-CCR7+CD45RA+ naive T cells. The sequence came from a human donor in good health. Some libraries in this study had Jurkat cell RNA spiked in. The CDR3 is CASRSTGGEYEQYF. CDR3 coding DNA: TGTGCCAGCAGGAGCACAGGGGGCGAGTACGAGCAGTACTTC.